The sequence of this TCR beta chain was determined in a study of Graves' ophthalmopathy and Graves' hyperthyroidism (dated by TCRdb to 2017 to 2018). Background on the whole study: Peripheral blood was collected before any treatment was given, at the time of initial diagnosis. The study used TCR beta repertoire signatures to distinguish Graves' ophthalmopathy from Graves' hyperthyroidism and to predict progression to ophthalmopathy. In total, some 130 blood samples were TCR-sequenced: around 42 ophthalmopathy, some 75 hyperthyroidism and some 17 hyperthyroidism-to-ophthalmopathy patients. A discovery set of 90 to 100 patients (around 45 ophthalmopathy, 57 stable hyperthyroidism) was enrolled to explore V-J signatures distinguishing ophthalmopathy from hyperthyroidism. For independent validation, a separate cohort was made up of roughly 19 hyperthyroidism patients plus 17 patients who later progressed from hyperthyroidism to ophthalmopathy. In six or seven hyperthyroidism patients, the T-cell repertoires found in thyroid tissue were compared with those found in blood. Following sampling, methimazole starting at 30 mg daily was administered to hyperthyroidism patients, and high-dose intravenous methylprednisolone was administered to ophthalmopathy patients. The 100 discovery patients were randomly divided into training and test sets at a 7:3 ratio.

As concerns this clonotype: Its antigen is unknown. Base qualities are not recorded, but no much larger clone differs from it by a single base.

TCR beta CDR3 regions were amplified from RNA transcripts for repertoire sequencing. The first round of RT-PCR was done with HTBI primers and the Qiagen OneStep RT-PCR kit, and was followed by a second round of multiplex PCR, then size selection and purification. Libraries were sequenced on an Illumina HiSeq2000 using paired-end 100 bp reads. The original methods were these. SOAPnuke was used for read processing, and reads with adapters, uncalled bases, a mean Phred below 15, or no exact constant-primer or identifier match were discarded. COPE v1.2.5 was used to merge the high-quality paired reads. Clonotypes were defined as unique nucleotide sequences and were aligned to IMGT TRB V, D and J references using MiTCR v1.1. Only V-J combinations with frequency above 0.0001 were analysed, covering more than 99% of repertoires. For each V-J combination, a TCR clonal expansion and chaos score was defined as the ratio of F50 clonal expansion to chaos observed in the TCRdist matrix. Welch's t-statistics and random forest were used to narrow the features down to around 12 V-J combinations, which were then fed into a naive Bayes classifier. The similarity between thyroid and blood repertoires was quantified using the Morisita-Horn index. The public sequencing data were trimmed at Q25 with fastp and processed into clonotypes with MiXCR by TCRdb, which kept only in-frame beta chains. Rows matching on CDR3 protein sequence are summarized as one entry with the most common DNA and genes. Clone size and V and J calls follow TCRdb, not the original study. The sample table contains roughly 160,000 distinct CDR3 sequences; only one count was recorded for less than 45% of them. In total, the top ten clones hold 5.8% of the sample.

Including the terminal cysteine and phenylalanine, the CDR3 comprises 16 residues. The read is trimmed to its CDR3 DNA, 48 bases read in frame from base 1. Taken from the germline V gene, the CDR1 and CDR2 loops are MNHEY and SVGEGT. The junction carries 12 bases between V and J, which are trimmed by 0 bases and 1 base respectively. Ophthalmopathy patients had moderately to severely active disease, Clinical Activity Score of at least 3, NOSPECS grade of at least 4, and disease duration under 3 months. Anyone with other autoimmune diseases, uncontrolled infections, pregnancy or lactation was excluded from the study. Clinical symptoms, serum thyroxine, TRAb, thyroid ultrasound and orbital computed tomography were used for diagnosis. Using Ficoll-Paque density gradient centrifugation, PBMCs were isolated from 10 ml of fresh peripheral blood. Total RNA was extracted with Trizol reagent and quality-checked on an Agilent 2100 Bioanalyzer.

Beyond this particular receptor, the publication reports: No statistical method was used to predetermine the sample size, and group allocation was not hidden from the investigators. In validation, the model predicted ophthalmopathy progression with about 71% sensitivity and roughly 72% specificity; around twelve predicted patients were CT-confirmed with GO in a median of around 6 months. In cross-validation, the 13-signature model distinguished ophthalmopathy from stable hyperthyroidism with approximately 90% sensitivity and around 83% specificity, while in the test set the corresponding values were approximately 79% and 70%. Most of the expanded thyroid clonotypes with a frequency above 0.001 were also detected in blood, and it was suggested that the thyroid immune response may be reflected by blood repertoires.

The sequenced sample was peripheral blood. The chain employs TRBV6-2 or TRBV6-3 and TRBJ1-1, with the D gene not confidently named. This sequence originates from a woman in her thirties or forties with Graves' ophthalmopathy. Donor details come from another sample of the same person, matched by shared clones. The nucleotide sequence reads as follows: TGTGCCAGCAGTTACTCCAGTTACTGGCCGAACACTGAAGCTTTCTTT. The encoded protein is CASSYSSYWPNTEAFF.